This T cell receptor (beta chain) comes out of a study of blood T cell repertoires in COVID-19. Turning to the study itself: Whether acute or convalescent, the COVID-19 samples came from the United States, Italy and Spain. Nucleic acid was either cDNA or gDNA, and it came from T cells, B-cell-depleted T cells, or PBMCs.

The CDR3 runs 15 residues. Germline CDR1 and CDR2: SGHTA and FQGNSA. Trimming removed 5 bases at V and 6 bases at J, with 20 bases between. Original processing methods: Cell counts per sample came from amplifying reference gene primers. Measured with immunoSEQ multiplex PCR; TCRdb has only the in-frame clones, and not every one. V, J and clone size are taken as reported in that table, and D and trimming were inferred from the DNA itself. The data contain over 55,000 clones, 88% of them singletons. V and J are TRBV7-2 and TRBJ2-7; TRBD2 might be the D (5 bases). Material: peripheral blood. The receptor comes from a human donor in a cohort sampled during active COVID-19. The chain's CDR3 is CASSAVGSGKGEQYF. In DNA, the CDR3 is TGTGCCAGCAGCGCCGTCGGTTCGGGAAAGGGCGAGCAGTACTTC.